Shown below are 22 T cell receptor beta chains from a single sample sequenced in a study of identical twins. MiXCR, run by TCRdb on the 5' RACE reads, gives a single entry per CDR3 protein. The sample shows 350,000 to 500,000 distinct CDR3 sequences, roughly 20% of them seen only once. Sequencing was done on a sample of naive T cells sorted from blood. The receptor source for this set is a man between 45 and 60 years old in good health.

At least ten counts were recorded for this clonotype. J is TRBJ2-2 and V is TRBV4-3, with D maybe TRBD2 (5 bases). Germline V gives CDR1 LGHNA, CDR2 YSLEER. With 1 base removed from V and 4 bases from J, the gap between germline ends came to 7 bases. The CDR3 runs to 14 residues. The CDR3 protein is CASSQVLGTGELFF. Written as DNA, the CDR3 is TGCGCCAGCAGCCAAGTACTAGGCACCGGGGAGCTGTTTTTT.

This chain connects TRBV24-1 to TRBJ2-5; 10 bases are shared with TRBD2. There are 15 residues in the CDR3. V lost 4 bases, J lost 5 bases, and 6 bases stayed unmatched. Germline V gives CDR1 KGHDR, CDR2 SFDVKD. This chain's CDR3 is CATSDIAGGRETQYF. The CDR3 DNA reads as TGTGCCACCAGTGACATAGCGGGAGGAAGGGAGACCCAGTACTTC.

This clonotype came up a few times. The gene calls are TRBV30 and TRBJ1-1; 8 nucleotides match TRBD1. Per germline, CDR1 GTSNPN and CDR2 SVGIG (reference sequence). V lost 3 bases to trimming and J lost 1 base; unmatched junction nucleotides: 7. This CDR3 spans 15 amino acids. CDR3 in DNA: TGTGCCTGGAGAAGCCAGGGGGCTTCGAACACTGAAGCTTTCTTT. This codes for CAWRSQGASNTEAFF.

This clonotype occurred many times. The chain uses TRBV29-1 and TRBJ2-2, with 8 bases fitting TRBD2. This CDR3 spans 14 amino acids. The V segment lost 3 bases and the J segment 2 bases; nucleotides outside the gene matches: 2. Germline V lookup: CDR1 SQVTM, CDR2 ANQGSEA. Here the CDR3 reads CSVDLAGNTGELFF. CDR3 nucleotide sequence: TGCAGCGTTGACCTAGCGGGCAACACCGGGGAGCTGTTTTTT.

Comment on this clonotype: Possible read error: a much larger clone is one base away. J is TRBJ2-1 and V is TRBV20-1; D is possibly TRBD2 (5 bases). CDR1 is DFQATT, CDR2 SNEGSKA, per germline (reference sequence). The CDR3 extends over 14 amino acids. Trimming left V 0 bases short and J 3 bases short, with 9 bases between. CDR3 loop: CSARDLGVYNEQFF. Written as DNA, the CDR3 is TGCAGTGCTAGAGACTTGGGAGTCTACAATGAGCAGTTCTTC.

This clonotype showed up just a few times. This chain connects TRBV7-9 to TRBJ2-3; 7 nucleotides agree with TRBD2. V was pared by 1 base and J by 4 bases, with 8 bases of the junction left unmatched. Looked up from germline, CDR1 is SEHNR and CDR2 is FQNEAQ (reference sequence). The CDR3 spans 16 residues. CDR3 sequence reads: CASSLVWREPPDTQYF. The CDR3 nucleotides are TGTGCCAGCAGCTTAGTGTGGCGGGAGCCGCCAGATACGCAGTATTTT.

The chain recombines TRBV7-2 with TRBJ2-7, with D hard to call. The CDR3 extends over 14 amino acids. Trimming pared 5 bases from V and 2 bases from J, leaving 13 bases between. Germline CDR1 and CDR2: SGHTA and FQGNSA. The CDR3 spells CASSLSTATYEQYF. The CDR3 nucleotides read TGTGCCAGCAGCCTCAGTACGGCTACCTACGAGCAGTACTTC.

The chain has TRBV9 and TRBJ1-2, with TRBD1 as a possible D gene (6 bases). V lost 0 bases, J lost 0 bases, and 24 bases lay in between. The CDR3 is 20 residues long. Germline CDR1 is SGDLS and CDR2 is YYNGEE. The CDR3 reads CASSVDDASLRTASNYGYTF. The CDR3 bases are TGTGCCAGCAGCGTAGACGACGCGAGTTTGAGGACAGCCTCTAACTATGGCTACACCTTC.

Remarks on this clonotype: This clone may be a read error of a much larger clone one base away. The genes are TRBV12-3 or TRBV12-4 and TRBJ2-1; D unresolved. The CDR3 consists of 11 residues. The CDR3 sequence is CAGSLMGGQFF. CDR3 in DNA: TGTGCCGGCAGTTTGATGGGTGGGCAGTTCTTC.

The chain carries TRBV28 and TRBJ2-5; 8 bases align to TRBD1. The germline V gene encodes CDR1 MDHEN and CDR2 SYDVKM. This CDR3 has 15 residues. V shed 4 bases, J shed 2 bases, and the junction held 6 bases outside the gene matches. The CDR3 DNA reads as TGTGCCAGCAGTTGGTGGTACAGGGGGCAAGAGACCCAGTACTTC. It translates to CASSWWYRGQETQYF. The whole variable domain, remainder taken from reference TRBV28 and TRBJ2-5, is DVKVTQSSRYLVKRTGEKVFLECVQDMDHENMFWYRQDPGLGLRLIYFSYDVKMKEKGDIPEGYSVSREKKERFSLILESASTNQTSMYLCASSWWYRGQETQYFGPGTRLLVL.

This clonotype showed up many times. The chain combines TRBV29-1 with TRBJ2-7; 8 nucleotides line up with TRBD2. Germline V gives CDR1 SQVTM, CDR2 ANQGSEA. The ends lost 4 bases at V and 3 bases at J; junction bases unmatched: 5. The CDR3 is made up of 13 amino acids. As DNA, the CDR3 is TGCAGCGTTGTGACGGGAGGGCGCTACGAGCAGTACTTC. Translated: CSVVTGGRYEQYF.

This clonotype was counted a few times. The chain has TRBV5-5 and TRBJ2-2, with TRBD2 identical over 7 bases. The junction had 8 bases not matched to a gene; V was cut back by 0 bases and J by 3 bases. The CDR3 has 17 amino acids. Germline CDR1 and CDR2: SGHKS and YYEKEE (reference sequence). The CDR3 protein is CASSLVGLADHTGELFF. CDR3 DNA: TGTGCCAGCAGCTTGGTCGGGCTAGCGGACCACACCGGGGAGCTGTTTTTT.

This clonotype was counted only a few times. The chain employs TRBV5-6 and TRBJ2-3; TRBD2 aligns across 8 bases. Per the germline V gene, CDR1 is SGHDT and CDR2 is YYEEEE. The CDR3 contains 15 residues. J lost 3 bases, V lost 2 bases, and 5 bases had no gene match. CDR3 protein: CASSFGGGRTDTQYF. In nucleotides, the CDR3 is TGTGCCAGCAGCTTCGGCGGGGGGAGAACAGATACGCAGTATTTT.

Many counts were recorded for this clonotype. The chain joins TRBV29-1 to TRBJ2-1, with TRBD1 identical over 10 bases. The trim removed 4 bases at V and 5 bases at J, leaving 2 bases unmatched. Germline V lookup: CDR1 SQVTM, CDR2 ANQGSEA. This CDR3 has 13 amino acids. The CDR3 is CSVVGQGNNEQFF. In DNA, the CDR3 is TGCAGCGTTGTGGGACAGGGGAACAATGAGCAGTTCTTC.

The CDR3 loop reads CASSARLRGGSTDTQYF. CDR3 bases: TGTGCCAGCAGCGCAAGGTTACGCGGGGGAAGCACAGATACGCAGTATTTT. This chain uses TRBV3-1 with TRBJ2-3, with TRBD2 matching over 7 bases. Unmatched junction bases numbered 11, after V lost 5 bases and J lost 0 bases. This CDR3 has 17 amino acids. The V gene's germline CDR1 is LGHDT and CDR2 YNNKEL (reference sequence).

The V call is TRBV15, the J call TRBJ2-7; D possibly corresponds to TRBD1 (6 bases). V was trimmed by 0 bases and J by 1 base, leaving 13 bases between them. The CDR3 spans 16 residues. Germline lookup yields CDR1 LNHNV and CDR2 YYDKDF (reference sequence). The CDR3 loop is CATSRDWGQFSYEQYF. Written as DNA, the CDR3 is TGTGCCACCAGCAGAGATTGGGGGCAATTTTCCTACGAGCAGTACTTC.

This sequence joins TRBV29-1 and TRBJ2-3, with no clear D. The CDR3 extends over 11 amino acids. Germline CDR1 and CDR2: SQVTM and ANQGSEA. The ends were cut back, 5 bases at V and 5 bases at J, with 8 bases in the middle. The CDR3 loop reads CSVYMGDTQYF. Here the CDR3 DNA reads TGCAGCGTTTATATGGGAGATACGCAGTATTTT.

The chain recombines TRBV27 with TRBJ2-1, with D possibly TRBD1 on 6 matching bases. The CDR3 runs 13 residues. Germline V gene sequence: CDR1 MNHEY, CDR2 SMNVEV (reference sequence). V was clipped by 6 bases and J by 7 bases, with 13 bases between them. CDR3 nucleotides: TGTGCCAGCAGGGGGGCTGGGAAGAATGAGCAGTTCTTC. The encoded protein is CASRGAGKNEQFF.

The chain employs TRBV5-6 and TRBJ2-7, with unresolved D. Germline V gene sequence: CDR1 SGHDT, CDR2 YYEEEE. V lost 1 base and J 4 bases, leaving 15 bases between the germline ends. The CDR3 spans 15 residues. The chain's CDR3 is CASSLLYPSDYEQYF. The CDR3 region has the DNA TGTGCCAGCAGCTTGCTCTACCCTTCTGATTACGAGCAGTACTTC. Full variable domain (outside the CDR3, taken from reference TRBV5-6 and TRBJ2-7): DAGVTQSPTHLIKTRGQQVTLRCSPKSGHDTVSWYQQALGQGPQFIFQYYEEEERQRGNFPDRFSGHQFPNYSSELNVNALLLGDSALYLCASSLLYPSDYEQYFGPGTRLTVT.

This clonotype was recorded at least ten times. The chain has TRBV12-3 or TRBV12-4 and TRBJ2-1; maybe TRBD2 (5 bases). The CDR3 totals 15 residues. V lost 5 bases, J lost 0 bases, and 11 bases lay in between. Written as DNA, the CDR3 is TGTGCCAGCAGTAACGGACTGACCTCCTACAATGAGCAGTTCTTC. Translated: CASSNGLTSYNEQFF.

At least ten counts were recorded for this clonotype. J is TRBJ2-3 and V is TRBV11-2; unclear D gene. This CDR3 has 14 amino acids. CDR1 and CDR2 from the germline V gene are SGHAT and FQNNGV. V was clipped by 4 bases and J by 1 base, with 9 bases between them. CDR3 sequence: CASSSVPGTDTQYF. DNA for the CDR3: TGTGCCAGCAGCTCCGTCCCCGGCACAGATACGCAGTATTTT.

This clonotype was observed at least ten times. This chain joins TRBV29-1 and TRBJ2-3, with TRBD2 identical over 11 bases. V lost 3 bases to trimming and J lost 5 bases; unmatched junction nucleotides: 7. The CDR3 covers 15 residues. Germline V gene data show CDR1 as SQVTM and CDR2 as ANQGSEA. CDR3 amino acids: CSVDHFGLAGDTQYF. The DNA of the CDR3 is TGCAGCGTTGACCACTTCGGACTAGCGGGAGATACGCAGTATTTT.